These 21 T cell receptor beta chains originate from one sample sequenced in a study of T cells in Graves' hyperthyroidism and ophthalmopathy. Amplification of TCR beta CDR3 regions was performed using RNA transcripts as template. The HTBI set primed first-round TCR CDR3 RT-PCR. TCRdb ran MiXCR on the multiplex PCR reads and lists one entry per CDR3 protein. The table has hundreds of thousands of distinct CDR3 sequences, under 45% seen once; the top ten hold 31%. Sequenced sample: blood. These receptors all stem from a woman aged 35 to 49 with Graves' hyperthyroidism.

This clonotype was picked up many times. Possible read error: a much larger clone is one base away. CDR3 residues: CASSYTGYGYTF. The DNA of the CDR3 is TGTGCCAGCAGTTACACGGGTTATGGCTACACCTTC. The V and J genes are TRBV6-5 and TRBJ1-2; D remains ambiguous. The CDR3 has 12 amino acids. Germline loops: CDR1 MNHEY, CDR2 SVGAGI. V lost 2 bases and J lost 5, with 6 bases in between.

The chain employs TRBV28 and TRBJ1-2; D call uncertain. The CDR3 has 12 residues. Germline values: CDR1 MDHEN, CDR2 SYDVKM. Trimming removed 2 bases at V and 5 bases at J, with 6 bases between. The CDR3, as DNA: TGTGCCAGCAGTTTAATGTCTTATGGCTACACCTTC. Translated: CASSLMSYGYTF.

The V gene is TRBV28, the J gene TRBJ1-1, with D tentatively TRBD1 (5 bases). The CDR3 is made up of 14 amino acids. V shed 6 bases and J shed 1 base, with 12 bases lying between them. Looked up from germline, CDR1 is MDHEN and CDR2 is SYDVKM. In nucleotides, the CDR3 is TGTGCCAGCAGGATCCCGGGGACGAACACTGAAGCTTTCTTT. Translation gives CASRIPGTNTEAFF.

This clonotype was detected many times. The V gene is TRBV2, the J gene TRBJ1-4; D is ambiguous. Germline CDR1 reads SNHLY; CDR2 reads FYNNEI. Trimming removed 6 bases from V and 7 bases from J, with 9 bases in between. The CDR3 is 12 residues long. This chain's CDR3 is CASRPGGEKLFF. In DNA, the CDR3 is TGTGCCAGCAGGCCAGGTGGTGAAAAACTGTTTTTT.

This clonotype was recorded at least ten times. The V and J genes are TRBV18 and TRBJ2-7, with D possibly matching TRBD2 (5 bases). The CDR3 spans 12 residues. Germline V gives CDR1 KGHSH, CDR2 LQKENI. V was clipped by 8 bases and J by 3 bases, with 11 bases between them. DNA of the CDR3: TGTGCCAGCAGCCCCCGGGACTACGAGCAGTACTTC. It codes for CASSPRDYEQYF.

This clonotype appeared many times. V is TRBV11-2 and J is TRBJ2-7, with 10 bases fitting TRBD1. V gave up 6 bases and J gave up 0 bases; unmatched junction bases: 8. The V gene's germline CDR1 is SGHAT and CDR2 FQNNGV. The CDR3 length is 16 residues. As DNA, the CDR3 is TGTGCCAGCAGGCGGACAGGGGGGATGAGCTCCTACGAGCAGTACTTC. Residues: CASRRTGGMSSYEQYF.

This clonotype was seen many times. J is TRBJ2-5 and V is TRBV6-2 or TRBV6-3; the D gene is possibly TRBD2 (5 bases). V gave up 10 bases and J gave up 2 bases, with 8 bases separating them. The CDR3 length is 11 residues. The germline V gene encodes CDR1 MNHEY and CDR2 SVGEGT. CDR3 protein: CANGGQETQYF. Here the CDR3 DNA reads TGTGCCAACGGAGGTCAAGAGACCCAGTACTTC.

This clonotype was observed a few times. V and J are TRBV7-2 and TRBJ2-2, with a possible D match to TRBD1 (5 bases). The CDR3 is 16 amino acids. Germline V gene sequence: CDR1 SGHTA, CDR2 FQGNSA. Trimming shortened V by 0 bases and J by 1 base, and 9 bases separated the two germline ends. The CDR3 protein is CASSLAQGGNTGELFF. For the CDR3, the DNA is TGTGCCAGCAGCTTAGCGCAGGGCGGGAACACCGGGGAGCTGTTTTTT.

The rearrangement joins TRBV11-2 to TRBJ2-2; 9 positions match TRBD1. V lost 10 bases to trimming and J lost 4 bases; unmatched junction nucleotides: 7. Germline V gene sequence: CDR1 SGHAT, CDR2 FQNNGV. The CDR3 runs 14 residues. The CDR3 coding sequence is TGTGCCATCAGGGGACAGGGTCCCACCGGGGAGCTGTTTTTT. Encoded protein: CAIRGQGPTGELFF.

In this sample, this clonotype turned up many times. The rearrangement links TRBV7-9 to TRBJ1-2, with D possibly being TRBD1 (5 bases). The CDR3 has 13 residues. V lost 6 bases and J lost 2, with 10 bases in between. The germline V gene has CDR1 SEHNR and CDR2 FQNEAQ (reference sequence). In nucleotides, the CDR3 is TGTGCCAGCAGGCGGGCAGGGAACTATGGCTACACCTTC. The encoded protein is CASRRAGNYGYTF.

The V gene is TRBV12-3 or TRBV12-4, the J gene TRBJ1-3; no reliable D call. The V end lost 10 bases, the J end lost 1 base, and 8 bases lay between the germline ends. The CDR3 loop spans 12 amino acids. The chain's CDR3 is CATGNSGNTIYF. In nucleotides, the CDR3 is TGTGCCACCGGGAATTCTGGAAACACCATATATTTT.

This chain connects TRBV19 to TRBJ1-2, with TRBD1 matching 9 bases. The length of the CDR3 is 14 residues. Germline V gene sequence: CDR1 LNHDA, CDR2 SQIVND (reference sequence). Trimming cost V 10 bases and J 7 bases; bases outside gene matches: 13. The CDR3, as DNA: TGTGCCACCCGACCGGACAGGGGTCTTTCTGGCTACACCTTC. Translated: CATRPDRGLSGYTF.

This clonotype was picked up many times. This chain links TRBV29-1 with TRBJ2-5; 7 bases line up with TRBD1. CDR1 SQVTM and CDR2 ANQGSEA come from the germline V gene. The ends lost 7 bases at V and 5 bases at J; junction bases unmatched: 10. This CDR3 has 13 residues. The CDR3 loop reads CSALQGNGETQYF. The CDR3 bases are TGCAGCGCCTTACAGGGGAACGGGGAGACCCAGTACTTC.

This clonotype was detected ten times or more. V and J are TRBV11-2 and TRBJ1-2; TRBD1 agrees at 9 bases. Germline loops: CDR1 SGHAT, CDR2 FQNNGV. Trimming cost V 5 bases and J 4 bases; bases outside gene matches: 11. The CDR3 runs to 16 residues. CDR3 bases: TGTGCCAGCAGCAAAAAAGGGACAGGGTCCTCCTATGGCTACACCTTC. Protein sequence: CASSKKGTGSSYGYTF.

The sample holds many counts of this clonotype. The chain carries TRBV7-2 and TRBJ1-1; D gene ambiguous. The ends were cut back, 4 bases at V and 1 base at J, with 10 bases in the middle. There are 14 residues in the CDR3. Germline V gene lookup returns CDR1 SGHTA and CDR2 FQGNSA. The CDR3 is CASSSWTENTEAFF. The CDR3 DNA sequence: TGTGCCAGCAGCTCATGGACGGAGAACACTGAAGCTTTCTTT.

DNA of the CDR3: TGCGCCAGCAGCACGGAGGGGGATTTGGTTCAGCCCCAGCATTTT. The encoded protein is CASSTEGDLVQPQHF. This rearrangement joins TRBV5-1 to TRBJ1-5, with D tentatively TRBD1 (6 bases). Germline V CDR1 and CDR2: SGHRS, YFSETQ. There are 15 residues in the CDR3. V was clipped by 4 bases and J by 6 bases, with 17 bases between them.

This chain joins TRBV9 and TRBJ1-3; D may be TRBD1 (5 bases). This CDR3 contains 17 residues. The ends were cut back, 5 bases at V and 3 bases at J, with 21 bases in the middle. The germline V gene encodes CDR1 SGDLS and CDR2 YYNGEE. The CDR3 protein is CASSSKSGGFGGNTIYF. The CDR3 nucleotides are TGTGCCAGCAGTTCTAAGAGTGGGGGGTTCGGTGGAAACACCATATATTTT.

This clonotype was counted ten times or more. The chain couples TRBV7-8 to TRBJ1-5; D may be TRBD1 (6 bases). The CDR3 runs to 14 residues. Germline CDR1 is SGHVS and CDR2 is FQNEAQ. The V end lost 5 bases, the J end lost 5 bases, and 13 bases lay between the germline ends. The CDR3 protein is CASSLHRADQPQHF. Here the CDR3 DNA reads TGTGCCAGCAGCCTTCACAGGGCCGATCAGCCCCAGCATTTT. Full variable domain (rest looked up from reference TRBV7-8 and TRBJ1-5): GAGVSQSPRYKVAKRGQDVALRCDPISGHVSLFWYQQALGQGPEFLTYFQNEAQLDKSGLPSDRFFAERPEGSVSTLKIQRTQQEDSAVYLCASSLHRADQPQHFGDGTRLSIL.

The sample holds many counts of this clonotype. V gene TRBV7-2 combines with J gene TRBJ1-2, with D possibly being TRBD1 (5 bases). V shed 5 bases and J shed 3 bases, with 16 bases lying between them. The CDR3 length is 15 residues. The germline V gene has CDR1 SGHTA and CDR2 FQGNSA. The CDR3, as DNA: TGTGCCAGCAGCCCATGGTGGGGCAGGGACTATGGCTACACCTTC. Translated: CASSPWWGRDYGYTF.

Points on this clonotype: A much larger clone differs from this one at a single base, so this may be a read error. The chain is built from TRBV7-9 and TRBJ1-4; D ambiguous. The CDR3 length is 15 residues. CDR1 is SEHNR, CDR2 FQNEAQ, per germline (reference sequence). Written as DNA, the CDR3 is TGTGCCAGCGGCTTAGGTCCCGGGATGTTATCCGAACTGTTTTTT. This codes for CASGLGPGMLSELFF.

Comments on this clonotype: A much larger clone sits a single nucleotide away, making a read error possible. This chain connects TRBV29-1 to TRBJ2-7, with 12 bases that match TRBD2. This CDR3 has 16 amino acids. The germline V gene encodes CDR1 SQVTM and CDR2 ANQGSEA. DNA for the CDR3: TGCAGCGTGGTATTCTCTAGCGGGAGGGGAACCTACGAGCAGAACTTC. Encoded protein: CSVVFSSGRGTYEQNF.